A single sample gave rise to the 24 T cell receptor beta chains below, sequenced in a study of blood T cell repertoires in COVID-19. Clones were read by immunoSEQ multiplex PCR, and TCRdb kept only the in-frame ones, dropping some. Among some 210,000 clones listed, 92% were seen once. Sequenced input: peripheral blood. The source of these receptors is a man aged 55 to 70 with COVID-19, enrolled during active disease.

CDR3 nucleotides: TGTGCCAGCTCACCATACTCGACAGGCAATCAGCCCCAGCATTTT. Its protein product is CASSPYSTGNQPQHF. J is TRBJ1-5 and V is TRBV18; the D gene is possibly TRBD1 (5 bases). The V end lost 2 bases, the J end lost 2 bases, and 10 bases lay between the germline ends. From germline, CDR1 is KGHSH and CDR2 LQKENI. CDR3 length: 15 amino acids.

Written as DNA, the CDR3 is TGTGCCAGCAGCGTCAGTGGTCTGGGCACCTACGAGCAGTACTTC. As protein: CASSVSGLGTYEQYF. The chain employs TRBV9 and TRBJ2-7; the D is unclear. Trimming took off 2 bases at V and 2 bases at J, with 14 bases between the two ends. The CDR3 extends over 15 amino acids. Per the germline V gene, CDR1 is SGDLS and CDR2 is YYNGEE.

The chain carries TRBV3-1 (or the pseudogene TRBV3-2) and TRBJ1-3, with D perhaps TRBD1 (6 bases). The length of the CDR3 is 17 residues. The germline V and J ends were trimmed by 4 bases and 2 bases, with 18 bases remaining between them. Looked up from germline, CDR1 is LGHDT and CDR2 is YNNKEL (reference sequence). CDR3 amino acids: CASSPGRGRVPGNTIYF. The CDR3 DNA is TGTGCCAGCAGCCCCGGCAGGGGCAGGGTCCCTGGAAACACCATATATTTT.

The J gene is TRBJ1-3, the V gene TRBV7-8, with D possibly being TRBD1 (5 bases). Trimming took 4 bases from V and 0 from J, leaving 13 bases between them. The CDR3 length is 16 residues. Germline V gives CDR1 SGHVS, CDR2 FQNEAQ. The CDR3 DNA reads as TGTGCCAGCAGCTCGACAGATCAGTACTCTGGAAACACCATATATTTT. Translating gives CASSSTDQYSGNTIYF.

This clone has just one count. The chain has TRBV6-6 and TRBJ1-6; 8 bases are shared with TRBD1. Trimming took 2 bases from V and 7 from J; bases not matched to a gene: 1. Germline values: CDR1 MNHNY, CDR2 SVGAGI (reference sequence). The CDR3 totals 14 residues. The CDR3 bases are TGTGCCAGCAGTTACCGGGACAGGAATTCACCCCTCCACTTT. It yields the protein CASSYRDRNSPLHF.

In its sample, this clone was seen a few times. The V and J genes are TRBV7-2 and TRBJ2-4; 8 nucleotides align to TRBD1. Unmatched junction bases numbered 6, after V lost 5 bases and J lost 0 bases. The CDR3 consists of 16 residues. Germline loops: CDR1 SGHTA, CDR2 FQGNSA. CDR3 bases: TGTGCCAGCAGCCCAGACAGGGGTCTAGCCAAAAACATTCAGTACTTC. Amino acid sequence: CASSPDRGLAKNIQYF.

The chain joins TRBV9 to TRBJ2-3; 9 nucleotides align to TRBD1. The V gene end was trimmed by 3 bases and the J gene end by 7 bases; junction bases not matched to a gene: 9. The CDR3 consists of 15 residues. In germline, CDR1 is SGDLS, CDR2 YYNGEE. This chain's CDR3 is CASSALGQGTHTQYF. DNA for the CDR3: TGTGCCAGCAGCGCGTTGGGACAGGGTACACATACGCAGTATTTT.

The CDR3 DNA follows: TGTGCCAGCAGCCACAGGACTACACCTACGGGTGAGCAGTACTTC. Translated, it gives CASSHRTTPTGEQYF. The chain links TRBV7-2 to TRBJ2-7, with a possible D match to TRBD2 (6 bases). V was shortened by 5 bases and J by 7 bases, with 21 bases between the two germline ends. Looked up from germline, CDR1 is SGHTA and CDR2 is FQGNSA. This CDR3 has 15 residues.

The gene calls are TRBV3-1 (or the pseudogene TRBV3-2) and TRBJ2-1; tentatively, D is TRBD2 (6 bases). Germline lookup yields CDR1 LGHDT and CDR2 YNNKEL (reference sequence). The CDR3 extends over 15 amino acids. The ends were cut back, 0 bases at V and 5 bases at J, with 11 bases in the middle. The CDR3 reads CASSQDSGHHNEQFF. The CDR3 nucleotides are TGTGCCAGCAGCCAAGATAGCGGACACCACAATGAGCAGTTCTTC.

Only one count was recorded for this clone. The gene calls are TRBV6-6 and TRBJ2-7; 7 bases are shared with TRBD1. The CDR3 loop spans 14 amino acids. The V gene end was trimmed by 7 bases and the J gene end by 2 bases; junction bases not matched to a gene: 8. CDR1 is MNHNY, CDR2 SVGAGI, per germline (reference sequence). CDR3 bases: TGTGCCAGCAACACCAGACAGGGACCCTACGAGCAGTACTTC. It encodes CASNTRQGPYEQYF.

The genes are TRBV6-2 or TRBV6-3 and TRBJ2-7; D may be TRBD1 (6 bases). Germline assignment: CDR1 MNHEY and CDR2 SVGEGT. This CDR3 is 15 amino acids long. The ends were cut back, 0 bases at V and 2 bases at J, with 11 bases in the middle. The CDR3 loop is CASSYSDSSPYEQYF. The CDR3, as DNA: TGTGCCAGCAGTTACTCGGACAGCAGCCCCTACGAGCAGTACTTC.

The genes are TRBV27 and TRBJ2-7, with D perhaps matching TRBD1 (6 bases). Looked up from germline, CDR1 is MNHEY and CDR2 is SMNVEV (reference sequence). This CDR3 spans 15 amino acids. V was clipped by 3 bases and J by 0 bases, with 12 bases between them. The CDR3 region is CASSLGAEPSYEQYF. The CDR3 nucleotides are TGTGCCAGCAGTTTGGGGGCAGAGCCCTCCTACGAGCAGTACTTC.

This clone has only one observation. This chain connects TRBV6-5 to TRBJ2-1; no clear D. V lost 4 bases to trimming and J lost 10 bases, with 8 bases between them. Germline CDR1 is MNHEY and CDR2 is SVGAGI. The CDR3 contains 11 residues. The CDR3 coding sequence is TGTGCCAGCAGTTTAGACACCGAGCAGTTCTTC. Amino acids: CASSLDTEQFF.

The chain is built from TRBV30 and TRBJ1-6; D remains ambiguous. The CDR3 spans 11 residues. With 2 bases removed from V and 10 bases from J, the gap between germline ends came to 6 bases. The V gene's germline CDR1 is GTSNPN and CDR2 SVGIG (reference sequence). The chain's CDR3 is CAWSSPSPLHF. Written as DNA, the CDR3 is TGTGCCTGGAGTAGCCCATCACCCCTCCACTTT.

The chain is built from TRBV28 and TRBJ2-7; D uncertain. Germline V CDR1 and CDR2: MDHEN, SYDVKM. The CDR3 covers 13 residues. Trimming cost V 2 bases and J 3 bases, with 8 bases left between them. The CDR3 nucleotides read TGTGCCAGCAGTTTAGCGAACCTCTACGAGCAGTACTTC. Residues: CASSLANLYEQYF.

This chain joins TRBV5-4 and TRBJ1-6, with 8 bases aligning to TRBD1. V shed 2 bases, J shed 7 bases, and the junction held 2 bases outside the gene matches. Germline V gene lookup returns CDR1 SGHNT and CDR2 YYREEE (reference sequence). The CDR3 sequence is 14 residues long. In DNA, the CDR3 is TGTGCCAGCAGCTTCCAGGGGGCGAATTCACCCCTCCACTTT. Its protein is CASSFQGANSPLHF.

This sequence joins TRBV27 and TRBJ1-4, with 11 bases lining up with TRBD1. The length of the CDR3 is 14 residues. J gave up 4 bases and V 6 bases, and 1 base lay outside the gene matches. Germline V gene lookup returns CDR1 MNHEY and CDR2 SMNVEV (reference sequence). The CDR3 DNA reads TGTGCCAGCAGGGGACAGGGGGGTAATGAAAAACTGTTTTTT. Residues: CASRGQGGNEKLFF.

V usage is TRBV5-1 and J usage is TRBJ1-2; 7 bases map to TRBD1. The germline gives CDR1 SGHRS, CDR2 YFSETQ. The CDR3 is 14 residues long. The junction had 5 bases not matched to a gene; V was cut back by 0 bases and J by 6 bases. Here the CDR3 reads CASSLDRGGNGYTF. CDR3 sequence (DNA): TGCGCCAGCAGCTTGGACAGGGGAGGAAATGGCTACACCTTC.

The chain links TRBV6-5 to TRBJ1-6; TRBD1 is a possible D gene (6 bases). The CDR3 is 16 amino acids. Germline V gives CDR1 MNHEY, CDR2 SVGAGI. V lost 0 bases and J 6 bases, leaving 12 bases between the germline ends. In DNA form, the CDR3 reads TGTGCCAGCAGTTACTCCTGGACAGAAGTTAATTCACCCCTCCACTTT. Translated: CASSYSWTEVNSPLHF.

This rearrangement joins TRBV4-1 to TRBJ2-1; D gene uncertain. With 0 bases removed from V and 4 bases from J, the gap between germline ends came to 19 bases. This CDR3 is 18 amino acids long. Germline V CDR1 and CDR2: MGHRA, YSYEKL. CDR3 sequence reads: CASSQEKASYSEYNEQFF. The CDR3 DNA sequence: TGCGCCAGCAGCCAAGAGAAAGCATCTTATTCCGAATACAATGAGCAGTTCTTC.

V usage is TRBV7-9 and J usage is TRBJ1-3; D unresolved. CDR1 and CDR2 (germline): SEHNR, FQNEAQ (reference sequence). This CDR3 comprises 16 residues. V shed 5 bases and J shed 0 bases, with 14 bases lying between them. The CDR3 reads CASSPEGSYSGNTIYF. DNA for the CDR3: TGTGCCAGCAGCCCAGAGGGATCCTACTCTGGAAACACCATATATTTT.

The J gene is TRBJ2-7, the V gene TRBV28; 7 bases are shared with TRBD2. The CDR3 runs to 16 residues. The germline gives CDR1 MDHEN, CDR2 SYDVKM. V lost 3 bases, J lost 3 bases, and 11 bases stayed unmatched. The CDR3 region is CASSFRPSGRYYEQYF. The CDR3 nucleotides read TGTGCCAGCAGTTTTCGCCCTAGCGGACGATACTACGAGCAGTACTTC.

The V gene is TRBV20-1, the J gene TRBJ2-7; D not resolved. The length of the CDR3 is 11 residues. Trimming took 6 bases from V and 3 from J, leaving 9 bases between them. Looked up from germline, CDR1 is DFQATT and CDR2 is SNEGSKA (reference sequence). The CDR3 region has the DNA TGCAGTGCATATTACAGCTACGAGCAGTACTTC. It encodes CSAYYSYEQYF.

V usage is TRBV13 and J usage is TRBJ1-4, with 7 bases lining up with TRBD1. Germline V gene sequence: CDR1 PRHDT, CDR2 FYEKMQ (reference sequence). The CDR3 has 16 amino acids. With V trimmed by 5 bases and J by 5 bases, 11 bases remained unmatched. The CDR3 here is CASSVIDREGNEKLFF. CDR3 sequence (DNA): TGTGCCAGCAGCGTTATTGACAGGGAAGGCAATGAAAAACTGTTTTTT.